The 20 T cell receptor beta chains in this list originate from one sample, sequenced in a study of spatial heterogeneity in lung cancer (dated by TCRdb to the late 2010s). Beyond this particular receptor, the publication reports: The number of expanded intratumoral alpha and beta TCRs correlated with the tumor nonsynonymous mutation count.

The sample's time point label, decoded: sample taken at primary tumor resection. Receptors were amplified or captured by 5' RACE. Sequencing was carried out with a NextSeq 500. The raw public reads went through TCRdb reprocessing: fastp at Q25, MiXCR clone calling, in-frame beta chains kept. Rows are combined by CDR3 protein, so each entry shows the most common genes and DNA. The sample includes about 5,900 distinct CDR3 sequences, with about 15% observed a single time. The biggest ten clones account for more than 9% of the sample. These receptors lack a known antigen. The sample was lung tumor tissue, taken at surgery. The receptors were gathered from a male donor with early-stage non-small cell lung cancer.

With respect to this clonotype: This beta chain is an off-target read within a library intended for alpha chains, so its frequency means little. The rearrangement uses TRBV10-3 and TRBJ2-6; D is possibly TRBD1 (6 bases). This CDR3 is built from 15 residues. Germline CDR1 is ENHRY and CDR2 is SYGVKD. Trimming left V 8 bases short and J 1 base short, with 12 bases between. In nucleotides, the CDR3 is TGTGCCATCTCCCGGGACAAGTCTGGGGCCAACGTCCTGACTTTC. As protein: CAISRDKSGANVLTF.

This clonotype has a single count. The library was prepared for alpha chains; this beta chain is a stray read, so its frequency means little. This chain joins TRBV6-5 and TRBJ2-5; unclear D gene. This CDR3 has 14 residues. The germline V gene has CDR1 MNHEY and CDR2 SVGAGI. V lost 2 bases and J 1 base, leaving 8 bases between the germline ends. The CDR3: CASSYGRGQETQYF. For the CDR3, the DNA is TGTGCCAGCAGTTACGGCAGAGGCCAAGAGACCCAGTACTTC.

There are a few counts of this clonotype. With the library built for alpha chains, this beta chain is off target and its frequency is not meaningful. The V call is TRBV28, the J call TRBJ2-1; TRBD2 aligns across 8 bases. Losses at the gene ends were 5 bases for V and 9 bases for J; bases not matched to a gene: 15. This CDR3 is 16 amino acids long. Germline V lookup: CDR1 MDHEN, CDR2 SYDVKM. CDR3 bases: TGTGCCAGCAGTGGGACTAGTGGCGGGGGGTACGTTGAGCAGTTCTTC. Its translation: CASSGTSGGGYVEQFF.

By share, this clonotype ranks as medium-sized. Little can be read into the size of this beta chain, an off-target read in a library designed for alpha chains. The chain recombines TRBV7-9 with TRBJ1-5, with D unresolved. This CDR3 comprises 16 residues. V lost 5 bases and J lost 6, with 20 bases in between. CDR1 SEHNR and CDR2 FQNEAQ come from the germline V gene (reference sequence). In DNA form, the CDR3 reads TGTGCCAGCAGCCCCCTATTTGAGGGTACGGGTCAGCCCCAGCATTTT. Amino acids: CASSPLFEGTGQPQHF.

Note on this clonotype: This beta chain turned up in a library designed for alpha chains; as an off-target read, its abundance says little. The chain is built from TRBV6-5 and TRBJ2-1; tentatively, D is TRBD2 (5 bases). CDR1 and CDR2 (germline): MNHEY, SVGAGI. There are 13 residues in the CDR3. V was cut by 6 bases and J by 4 bases, with 10 bases left in between. The CDR3 nucleotides read TGTGCCAGCAGACCGCCGGGATACAATGAGCAGTTCTTC. Encoded protein: CASRPPGYNEQFF.

Judged by abundance, this clonotype is medium-sized. A library prepared for alpha chains yielded this beta chain as an off-target read; its size is of little meaning. The gene calls are TRBV28 and TRBJ1-5; a possible D gene is TRBD1 (6 bases). The CDR3 length is 13 residues. Trimming removed 8 bases from V and 5 bases from J, with 13 bases in between. From germline, CDR1 is MDHEN and CDR2 SYDVKM. The CDR3 nucleotides read TGTGCCAGCGAGGGGGGCGCGTATCAGCCCCAGCATTTT. Protein sequence: CASEGGAYQPQHF.

Many counts were recorded for this clonotype. This beta chain turned up in a library designed for alpha chains; as an off-target read, its abundance says little. This chain connects TRBV18 to TRBJ1-1; D is unclear. Germline-derived CDR1 and CDR2 are KGHSH and LQKENI. This CDR3 is built from 13 residues. Trimming stripped 8 bases from V and 1 base from J, with 11 bases between. The CDR3 protein is CASRRAGNTEAFF. CDR3 nucleotides: TGTGCCAGCCGGAGGGCGGGGAACACTGAAGCTTTCTTT.

A note on this clonotype: The size of this beta chain means little, since it is a stray read in a library made for alpha chains. The CDR3 DNA reads TGTGCCAGCAGTTGGACCGGGACTCCCCAAGAGACCCAGTACTTC. This sequence encodes CASSWTGTPQETQYF. V and J are TRBV6-2 or TRBV6-3 and TRBJ2-5, with D possibly matching TRBD2 (6 bases). Germline V CDR1 and CDR2: MNHEY, SVGEGT. The CDR3 contains 15 residues. Trimming took off 4 bases at V and 1 base at J, with 13 bases between the two ends.

A few counts support this clonotype. A library made for alpha chains picked up this beta chain off target, so its size means little. The gene calls are TRBV5-1 and TRBJ1-4; the match to TRBD1 covers 7 bases. Germline trimming cut 0 bases from V and 7 bases from J; bases unmatched to any gene: 3. Per germline, CDR1 SGHRS and CDR2 YFSETQ. There are 14 residues in the CDR3. CDR3 coding DNA: TGCGCCAGCAGCTTGGAAGGGGGCCGTGAAAAACTGTTTTTT. Residues: CASSLEGGREKLFF.

Many counts were recorded for this clonotype. For a library built for alpha chains, this beta chain is a stray read; little rests on its size. The rearrangement uses TRBV5-1 and TRBJ2-1; D may match TRBD1 or TRBD2 (5 bases each). The CDR3 extends over 14 amino acids. V was cut by 7 bases and J by 2 bases, with 13 bases left in between. Germline values: CDR1 SGHRS, CDR2 YFSETQ. CDR3 sequence: CASGTTTPYNEQFF. The CDR3 coding sequence is TGCGCCAGCGGGACCACCACCCCCTACAATGAGCAGTTCTTC.

This clonotype is judged medium-sized (0.01 to 0.1%). Because the library targeted alpha chains, this beta chain is an off-target read whose size means little. The V and J genes are TRBV10-3 and TRBJ2-2; the D gene is possibly TRBD1 (6 bases). V was trimmed by 3 bases and J by 0 bases, leaving 8 bases between them. The CDR3 contains 15 residues. CDR1 and CDR2 from the germline V gene are ENHRY and SYGVKD. The DNA for the CDR3 is TGTGCCATCAGTGAAAGGGGGACGAACACCGGGGAGCTGTTTTTT. This translates into CAISERGTNTGELFF.

In this sample, this clonotype turned up many times. The library was designed around alpha chains, so this beta chain is a stray read whose abundance carries little weight. The gene calls are TRBV12-3 or TRBV12-4 and TRBJ2-5; D is perhaps TRBD1 (6 bases). The V end was cut by 5 bases, the J end by 5 bases, with 21 bases between. The CDR3 is 16 residues long. The CDR3 sequence is CASSLGGFGHGETQYF. The CDR3 region has the DNA TGTGCCAGCAGTCTAGGGGGTTTCGGGCACGGGGAGACCCAGTACTTC.

By sample share, this clonotype is medium-sized. The library was designed around alpha chains, so this beta chain is a stray read whose abundance carries little weight. This chain connects TRBV7-9 to TRBJ2-1; the D gene is possibly TRBD2 (6 bases). Germline V CDR1 and CDR2: SEHNR, FQNEAQ (reference sequence). There are 13 residues in the CDR3. The V and J ends lost 0 bases and 9 bases respectively, with 9 bases between them. The DNA for the CDR3 is TGTGCCAGCAGCTTAGCGTACGGGGGTGAGCAGTTCTTC. Protein: CASSLAYGGEQFF.

This clonotype has a handful of counts. Since it is a stray read in a library aimed at alpha chains, this beta chain has a size that is not meaningful. This chain connects TRBV9 to TRBJ2-5; no clear D. The CDR3 covers 12 residues. Germline assignment: CDR1 SGDLS and CDR2 YYNGEE. V was shortened by 2 bases and J by 5 bases, with 7 bases between the two germline ends. The CDR3 DNA sequence: TGTGCCAGCAGCGTTCCCTCCGAGACCCAGTACTTC. Translation: CASSVPSETQYF.

Only a few counts were recorded for this clonotype. This beta chain is an unintended read in a library built for alpha chains; its size means little. This chain connects TRBV6-2 or TRBV6-3 to TRBJ2-2, with a tentative D call TRBD1 (5 bases). Germline V gives CDR1 MNHEY, CDR2 SVGEGT. Trimming removed 2 bases at V and 1 base at J, with 8 bases between. The CDR3 is made up of 15 amino acids. CDR3 coding DNA: TGTGCCAGCAGTTACGAGACAGTGAACACCGGGGAGCTGTTTTTT. Protein product: CASSYETVNTGELFF.

By share, this clonotype ranks as medium-sized. Within a library made for alpha chains, this beta chain is off target, and its count is uninformative. The chain carries TRBV28 and TRBJ1-6, with a tentative D call TRBD1 (6 bases). Trimming took 6 bases from V and 7 from J, leaving 13 bases between them. The V gene's germline CDR1 is MDHEN and CDR2 SYDVKM. The CDR3 length is 14 residues. CDR3 residues: CASRHGQMNSPLHF. The DNA for the CDR3 is TGTGCCAGCAGACACGGACAGATGAATTCACCCCTCCACTTT. Full variable domain (missing parts from reference TRBV28 and TRBJ1-6): DVKVTQSSRYLVKRTGEKVFLECVQDMDHENMFWYRQDPGLGLRLIYFSYDVKMKEKGDIPEGYSVSREKKERFSLILESASTNQTSMYLCASRHGQMNSPLHFGNGTRLTVT.

This clonotype occurred many times. This beta chain is off target for a library built for alpha chains, so its abundance means little. This chain uses TRBV19 with TRBJ2-2; D is unclear. CDR3 length: 13 amino acids. Germline values: CDR1 LNHDA, CDR2 SQIVND (reference sequence). V was clipped by 6 bases and J by 5 bases, with 10 bases between them. The CDR3 DNA reads as TGTGCCAGTAGGAAGGGTGAAACCGGGGAGCTGTTTTTT. Its protein is CASRKGETGELFF.

With regard to this clonotype: A much larger clone differs from this one at a single base, so this may be a read error. As an off-target read in a library built for alpha chains, this beta chain has a frequency of little significance. V gene TRBV5-6 combines with J gene TRBJ2-5, with 7 positions matching TRBD1. Per the germline V gene, CDR1 is SGHDT and CDR2 is YYEEEE. The CDR3 extends over 13 amino acids. V shed 4 bases, J shed 7 bases, and the junction held 7 bases outside the gene matches. The CDR3 nucleotides are TGTGCCAGCAGCCTGGACAGGATTGGGACCCAGTACTTC. It specifies CASSLDRIGTQYF.

There are a few counts of this clonotype. Because this beta chain is a stray read in a library intended to capture alpha chains, its abundance should not be given much weight. This chain joins TRBV28 and TRBJ1-6; 11 bases are a match to TRBD1. V was pared by 5 bases and J by 10 bases, with 4 bases of the junction left unmatched. This CDR3 comprises 14 residues. CDR1 and CDR2 (germline): MDHEN, SYDVKM. The CDR3 reads CASSPGQGGSPLHF. The CDR3 DNA is TGTGCCAGCAGTCCGGGACAGGGGGGATCACCCCTCCACTTT. Complete variable domain (other parts from reference TRBV28 and TRBJ1-6): DVKVTQSSRYLVKRTGEKVFLECVQDMDHENMFWYRQDPGLGLRLIYFSYDVKMKEKGDIPEGYSVSREKKERFSLILESASTNQTSMYLCASSPGQGGSPLHFGNGTRLTVT.

This clonotype was detected a few times. This beta chain came through as a stray read in a library set up for alpha chains, and its size says little. The chain has TRBV6-6 and TRBJ2-3, with 14 bases matching TRBD2. Trimming cost V 2 bases and J 5 bases; bases outside gene matches: 12. Germline V CDR1 and CDR2: MNHNY, SVGAGI (reference sequence). The CDR3 loop spans 19 amino acids. CDR3 loop: CASSYQSSRLAGGKDTQYF. For the CDR3, the DNA is TGTGCCAGCAGTTACCAGAGTAGTCGACTAGCGGGAGGGAAAGATACGCAGTATTTT.